The next 10 T cell receptor beta chains were all read from a single sample in a study of immune heterogeneity within non-small cell lung tumors. The authors used roughly 600 ng of bulk tumor genomic DNA per sample as template. Several widely spaced biopsies per primary tumor were taken during surgery. The study cohort was described as untreated, and its members had newly diagnosed non-small cell lung cancer. They went on to have curative surgery. In a multiplex PCR, 32 V and 13 J primers amplified TCR beta CDR3. Via MiXCR, TCRdb re-called the multiplex PCR reads, giving one row per CDR3 protein. Of some 21,000 distinct CDR3 sequences listed, 28% were seen once; the top ten hold around 4%. The sample was lung tumor tissue. The origin of the receptors is a man between 40 and 49 years old with non-small cell lung cancer.

In regard to this clonotype: Germline is not matched at one junction end, which may reflect a read error. The rearrangement links TRBV12-3 or TRBV12-4 to TRBJ2-2; possibly TRBD1 or TRBD2 for D (5 bases each). The CDR3 sequence is 13 residues long. Written as DNA, the CDR3 is TGTGCCAGCAGTTTAAGAGGGGCCGGGGAGCTGCTTTTT. Translated: CASSLRGAGELLF.

This clonotype was observed many times. This chain connects TRBV20-1 to TRBJ1-1, with a possible D match to TRBD1 (5 bases). This CDR3 spans 19 amino acids. In germline, CDR1 is DFQATT, CDR2 SNEGSKA (reference sequence). The V end lost 6 bases, the J end lost 5 bases, and 34 bases lay between the germline ends. CDR3 sequence (DNA): TGCAGTGCAACCCAGGAGCCGGCGCGACCTAACGTACGACAGACTGAAGCTTTCTTT. Its protein product is CSATQEPARPNVRQTEAFF.

Notes on this clonotype: A much bigger clone sits one base away, suggesting this may be a read error. J is TRBJ2-3 and V is TRBV11-3; 12 nucleotides match TRBD2. The CDR3 consists of 17 residues. Germline assignment: CDR1 SGHNT and CDR2 YENEEA. V lost 9 bases and J lost 5; bases outside the gene matches: 15. CDR3 DNA sequence: TGTGCCAGGAGCACCCCTCGACTAGCGGGAGCAGGAGATACGCAGTATTTT. This sequence encodes CARSTPRLAGAGDTQYF.

This clonotype was observed a few times. The V call is TRBV6-2 or TRBV6-3, the J call TRBJ2-5; D gene uncertain. Germline V lookup: CDR1 MNHEY, CDR2 SVGEGT. Trimming took 0 bases from V and 5 from J, leaving 1 base between them. The length of the CDR3 is 11 residues. The CDR3: CASSYSETQYF. As DNA, the CDR3 is TGTGCCAGCAGTTACTCTGAGACCCAGTACTTC.

The chain joins TRBV10-3 to TRBJ2-3; 12 bases agree with TRBD2. With 2 bases clipped from V and 4 bases from J, the junction kept 4 bases outside the gene matches. In germline, CDR1 is ENHRY, CDR2 SYGVKD. The CDR3 sequence is 16 residues long. The CDR3 loop reads CAISEGLAGMSDTQYF. As DNA, the CDR3 is TGTGCCATCAGTGAGGGACTAGCGGGAATGTCAGATACGCAGTATTTT.

The chain employs TRBV7-6 and TRBJ2-1, with D tentatively TRBD1 (5 bases). CDR3 length: 15 amino acids. Germline CDR1 and CDR2: SGHVS and FNYEAQ. V was pared by 2 bases and J by 7 bases, with 15 bases between. The DNA of the CDR3 is TGTGCCAGCAGCTTAATGCAGGGAAGTGTGAATGAGCAGTTCTTC. Its protein product is CASSLMQGSVNEQFF.

This clonotype was picked up one time. A much larger clonotype is one base distant, so this may be a read error. This sequence joins TRBV10-3 and TRBJ1-2; D remains ambiguous. There are 15 residues in the CDR3. Germline V gene lookup returns CDR1 ENHRY and CDR2 SYGVKD. CDR3 sequence reads: CAIIESGNSRSGYTF. In nucleotides, the CDR3 is TGTGCCATCATTGAGTCCGGGAACAGCCGATCTGGCTACACCTTC.

This clonotype was recorded many times. The J gene is TRBJ2-5, the V gene TRBV28, with TRBD2 matching 13 bases. Germline lookup yields CDR1 MDHEN and CDR2 SYDVKM. CDR3 length: 18 residues. With V trimmed by 4 bases and J by 5 bases, 13 bases remained unmatched. In DNA form, the CDR3 reads TGTGCCAGCAGTTCCGCGGGACTAGCGGGAACCCTCGGGGAGACCCAGTACTTC. Its translation: CASSSAGLAGTLGETQYF.

This clonotype was found a few times. One end of the junction varies from germline; a read error may be responsible. The chain links TRBV7-2 to TRBJ2-3; the D is unclear. CDR1 SGHTA and CDR2 FQGNSA come from the germline V gene. This CDR3 contains 15 residues. CDR3 in DNA: TGTGCCAGCAGCCTCCCCCTTAGCAGCAGAGATACGCAGTATTTT. Protein: CASSLPLSSRDTQYF.

This clonotype is classed as medium-sized. The genes are TRBV30 and TRBJ1-2, with TRBD1 matching over 8 bases. V trimming: 0 bases; J trimming: 4 bases; junction bases outside the gene matches: 7. The CDR3 has 15 amino acids. Looked up from germline, CDR1 is GTSNPN and CDR2 is SVGIG (reference sequence). The CDR3 nucleotides read TGTGCCTGGAGTGTCGGACAGGGTCGCAGCTATGGCTACACCTTC. Amino acid sequence: CAWSVGQGRSYGYTF. Looking up the rest from reference TRBV30 and TRBJ1-2 gives the full variable domain: SQTIHQWPATLVQPVGSPLSLECTVEGTSNPNLYWYRQAAGRGLQLLFYSVGIGQISSEVPQNLSASRPQDRQFILSSKKLLLSDSGFYLCAWSVGQGRSYGYTFGSGTRLTVV.